This T cell receptor beta chain was identified in a study of cytomegalovirus exposure and HLA in healthy donors. Study-wide points: It was reported that the classifier diagnosed cytomegalovirus status with high specificity and sensitivity in both the original and validation cohorts. Immune exposure was documented only through CMV serostatus. In a later analysis, a missense DCLRE1C variant was linked to TCR beta V- and J-gene trimming.

PCR used 60 Vbeta primers and 13 Jbeta primers. Assay used: immunoSEQ multiplex PCR; TCRdb lists only in-frame clones, some missing. The sample carries 110,000 to 150,000 clones, approximately 80% recorded once. A note on this clone: Its antigen is as yet unknown.

The clonotype comes from a male donor in good health and CMV-seronegative. The specimen was PBMCs.

CDR3 in amino acids: CASSEWGGETQYF. CDR3 sequence (DNA): TGTGCCAGCAGTGAATGGGGGGGAGAGACCCAGTACTTC. The chain is built from TRBV6-1 and TRBJ2-5; 7 bases agree with TRBD2. This CDR3 comprises 13 residues. Looked up from germline, CDR1 is MNHNS and CDR2 is SASEGT. Losses at the gene ends were 2 bases for V and 4 bases for J; bases not matched to a gene: 1.